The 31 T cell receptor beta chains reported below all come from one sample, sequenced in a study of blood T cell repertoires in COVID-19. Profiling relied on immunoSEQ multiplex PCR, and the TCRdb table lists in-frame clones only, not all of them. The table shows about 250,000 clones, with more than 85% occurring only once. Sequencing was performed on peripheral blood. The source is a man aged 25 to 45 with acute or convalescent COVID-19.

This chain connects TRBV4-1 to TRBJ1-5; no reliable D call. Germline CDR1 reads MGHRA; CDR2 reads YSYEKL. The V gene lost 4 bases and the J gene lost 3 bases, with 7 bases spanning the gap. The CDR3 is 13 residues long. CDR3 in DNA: TGCGCCAGCAGCCTACTTTCCAATCAGCCCCAGCATTTT. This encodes CASSLLSNQPQHF.

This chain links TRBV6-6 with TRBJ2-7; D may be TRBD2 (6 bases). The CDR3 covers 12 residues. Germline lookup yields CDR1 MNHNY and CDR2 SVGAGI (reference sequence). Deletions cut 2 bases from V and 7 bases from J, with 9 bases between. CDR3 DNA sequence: TGTGCCAGCAGTTACGTAGCGGAAGAGCAGTACTTC. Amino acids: CASSYVAEEQYF.

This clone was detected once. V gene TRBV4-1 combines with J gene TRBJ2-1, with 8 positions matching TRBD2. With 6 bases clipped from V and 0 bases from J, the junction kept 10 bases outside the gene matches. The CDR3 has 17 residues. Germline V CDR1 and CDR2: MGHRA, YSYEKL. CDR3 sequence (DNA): TGCGCCAGCAGACCGCGGATTAGCGGGGACTCCTACAATGAGCAGTTCTTC. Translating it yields CASRPRISGDSYNEQFF.

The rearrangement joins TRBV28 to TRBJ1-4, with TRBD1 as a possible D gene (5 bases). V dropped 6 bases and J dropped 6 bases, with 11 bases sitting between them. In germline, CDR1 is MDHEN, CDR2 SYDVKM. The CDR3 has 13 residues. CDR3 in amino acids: CASRRDWDEKLFF. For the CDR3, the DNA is TGTGCCAGCAGACGGGACTGGGATGAAAAACTGTTTTTT.

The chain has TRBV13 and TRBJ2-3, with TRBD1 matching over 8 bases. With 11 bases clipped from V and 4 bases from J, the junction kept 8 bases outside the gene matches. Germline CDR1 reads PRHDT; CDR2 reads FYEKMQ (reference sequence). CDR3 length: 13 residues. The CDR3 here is CAVRQGAADTQYF. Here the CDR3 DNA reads TGTGCCGTAAGGCAGGGGGCCGCAGATACGCAGTATTTT.

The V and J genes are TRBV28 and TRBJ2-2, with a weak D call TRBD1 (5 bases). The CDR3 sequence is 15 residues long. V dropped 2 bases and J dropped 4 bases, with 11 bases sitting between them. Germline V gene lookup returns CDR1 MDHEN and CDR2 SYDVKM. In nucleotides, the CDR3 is TGTGCCAGCAGTTTAAGGGGCAGTTTCACCGGGGAGCTGTTTTTT. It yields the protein CASSLRGSFTGELFF.

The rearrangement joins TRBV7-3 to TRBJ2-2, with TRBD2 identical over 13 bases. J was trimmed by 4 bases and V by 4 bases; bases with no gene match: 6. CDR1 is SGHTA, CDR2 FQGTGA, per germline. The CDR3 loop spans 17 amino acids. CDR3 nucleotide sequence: TGTGCCAGCAGCTGGACTAGCGGGGGCCCTACCACCGGGGAGCTGTTTTTT. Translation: CASSWTSGGPTTGELFF.

CDR3 DNA: TGTGCCAGCAGCTTCCGACACACAAACACCGGGGAGCTGTTTTTT. This encodes CASSFRHTNTGELFF. The rearrangement uses TRBV5-8 and TRBJ2-2; D not certain. The CDR3 consists of 15 residues. Germline V gives CDR1 SGHTS, CDR2 YDEGEE. Trimming pared 2 bases from V and 2 bases from J, leaving 10 bases between.

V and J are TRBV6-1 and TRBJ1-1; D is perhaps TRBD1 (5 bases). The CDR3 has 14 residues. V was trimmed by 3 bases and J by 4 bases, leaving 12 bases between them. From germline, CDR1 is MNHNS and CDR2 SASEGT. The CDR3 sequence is CASSEVRRATEAFF. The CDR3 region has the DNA TGTGCCAGCAGTGAGGTCCGCAGGGCCACTGAAGCTTTCTTT.

CDR3 residues: CASSATGTSGSHEQFF. The CDR3 region has the DNA TGTGCCAGCAGCGCCACCGGGACTAGCGGGAGCCACGAGCAGTTCTTC. The gene calls are TRBV9 and TRBJ2-1, with 14 bases fitting TRBD2. The CDR3 is 16 residues long. Germline V gives CDR1 SGDLS, CDR2 YYNGEE. The ends lost 3 bases at V and 10 bases at J; junction bases unmatched: 9.

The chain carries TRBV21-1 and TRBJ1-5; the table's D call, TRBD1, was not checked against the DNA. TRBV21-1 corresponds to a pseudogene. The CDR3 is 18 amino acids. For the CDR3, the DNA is TGTGCCAGCAGCACCGACTCAGAGGGGGTCAGGGGCAATCAGCCCCAGCATTTT. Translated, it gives CASSTDSEGVRGNQPQHF.

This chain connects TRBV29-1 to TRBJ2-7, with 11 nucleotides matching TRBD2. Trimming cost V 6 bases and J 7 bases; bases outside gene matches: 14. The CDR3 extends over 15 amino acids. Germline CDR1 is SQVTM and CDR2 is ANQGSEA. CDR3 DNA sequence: TGCAGCGTCGTTACTAGCGGGAGCCCCTCGGGAGAGCAGTACTTC. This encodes CSVVTSGSPSGEQYF.

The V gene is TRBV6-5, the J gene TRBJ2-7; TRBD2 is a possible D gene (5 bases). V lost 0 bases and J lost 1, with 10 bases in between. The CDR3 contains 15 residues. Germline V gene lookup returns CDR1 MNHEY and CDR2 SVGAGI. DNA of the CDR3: TGTGCCAGCAGTTACTCTAGCGCACCGTCCTACGAGCAGTACTTC. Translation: CASSYSSAPSYEQYF.

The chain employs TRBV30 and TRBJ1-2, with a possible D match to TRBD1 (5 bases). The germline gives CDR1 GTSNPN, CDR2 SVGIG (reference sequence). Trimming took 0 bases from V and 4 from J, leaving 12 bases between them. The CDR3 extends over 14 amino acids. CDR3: CAWSVRTTPYGYTF. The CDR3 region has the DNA TGTGCCTGGAGTGTACGGACAACACCCTATGGCTACACCTTC.

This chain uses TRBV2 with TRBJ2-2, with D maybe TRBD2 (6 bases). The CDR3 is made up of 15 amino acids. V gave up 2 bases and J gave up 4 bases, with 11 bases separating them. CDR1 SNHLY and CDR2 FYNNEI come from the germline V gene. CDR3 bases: TGTGCCAGCAGTGAAAAACTAGCTGGCACCGGGGAGCTGTTTTTT. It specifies CASSEKLAGTGELFF.

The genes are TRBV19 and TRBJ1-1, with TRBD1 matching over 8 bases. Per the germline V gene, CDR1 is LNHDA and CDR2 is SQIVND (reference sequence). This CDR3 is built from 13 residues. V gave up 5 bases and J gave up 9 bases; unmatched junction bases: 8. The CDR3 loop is CASSPGTGRQAFF. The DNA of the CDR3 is TGTGCCAGTAGTCCGGGGACAGGACGCCAAGCTTTCTTT. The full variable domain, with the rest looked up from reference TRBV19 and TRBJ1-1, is DGGITQSPKYLFRKEGQNVTLSCEQNLNHDAMYWYRQDPGQGLRLIYYSQIVNDFQKGDIAEGYSVSREKKESFPLTVTSAQKNPTAFYLCASSPGTGRQAFFGQGTRLTVV.

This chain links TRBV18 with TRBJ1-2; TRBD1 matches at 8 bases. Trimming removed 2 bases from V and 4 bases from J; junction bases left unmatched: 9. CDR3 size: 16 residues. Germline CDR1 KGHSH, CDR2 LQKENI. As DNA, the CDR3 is TGTGCCAGCTCACCAGGCCCCAACAGGGGGACCTATGGCTACACCTTC. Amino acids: CASSPGPNRGTYGYTF.

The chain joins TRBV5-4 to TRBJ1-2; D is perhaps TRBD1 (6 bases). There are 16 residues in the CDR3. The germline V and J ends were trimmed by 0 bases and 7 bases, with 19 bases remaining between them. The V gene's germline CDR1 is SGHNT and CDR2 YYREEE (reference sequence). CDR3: CASSLALGGPAGGYTF. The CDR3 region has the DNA TGTGCCAGCAGCTTGGCTTTAGGGGGTCCCGCCGGTGGCTACACCTTC.

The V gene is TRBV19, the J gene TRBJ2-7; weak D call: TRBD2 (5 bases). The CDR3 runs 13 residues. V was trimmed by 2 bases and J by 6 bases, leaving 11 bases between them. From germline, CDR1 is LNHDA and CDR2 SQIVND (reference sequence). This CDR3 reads CASSIQLGSEQYF. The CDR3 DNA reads TGTGCCAGTAGTATACAACTAGGCTCCGAGCAGTACTTC.

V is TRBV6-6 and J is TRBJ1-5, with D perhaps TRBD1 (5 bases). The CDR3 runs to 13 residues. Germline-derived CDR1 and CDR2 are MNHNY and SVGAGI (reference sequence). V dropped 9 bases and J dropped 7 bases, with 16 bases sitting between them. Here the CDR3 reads CASLAGGGQPQHF. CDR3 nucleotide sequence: TGTGCCAGTCTCGCGGGGGGAGGGCAGCCCCAGCATTTT.

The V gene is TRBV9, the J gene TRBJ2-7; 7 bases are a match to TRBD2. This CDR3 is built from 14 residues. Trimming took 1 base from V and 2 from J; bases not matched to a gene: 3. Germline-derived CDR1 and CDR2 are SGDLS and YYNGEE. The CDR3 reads CASSVRDYTYEQYF. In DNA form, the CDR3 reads TGTGCCAGCAGCGTAAGGGACTACACCTACGAGCAGTACTTC. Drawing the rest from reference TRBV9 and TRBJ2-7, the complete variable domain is DSGVTQTPKHLITATGQRVTLRCSPRSGDLSVYWYQQSLDQGLQFLIQYYNGEERAKGNILERFSAQQFPDLHSELNLSSLELGDSALYFCASSVRDYTYEQYFGPGTRLTVT.

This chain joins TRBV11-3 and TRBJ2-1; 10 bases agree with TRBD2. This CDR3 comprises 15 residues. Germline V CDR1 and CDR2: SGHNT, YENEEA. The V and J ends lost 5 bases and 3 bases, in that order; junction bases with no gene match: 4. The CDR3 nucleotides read TGTGCCAGCAGCGAGCGGGGGGGCTACTACAATGAGCAGTTCTTC. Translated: CASSERGGYYNEQFF.

The CDR3 reads CASSTTSNSYNEQFF. The CDR3 DNA follows: TGTGCCAGTAGTACTACTAGCAACTCCTACAATGAGCAGTTCTTC. The J gene is TRBJ2-1, the V gene TRBV19, with D possibly TRBD2 on 6 matching bases. Germline lookup yields CDR1 LNHDA and CDR2 SQIVND (reference sequence). V lost 4 bases and J 0 bases, leaving 10 bases between the germline ends. The CDR3 runs to 15 residues.

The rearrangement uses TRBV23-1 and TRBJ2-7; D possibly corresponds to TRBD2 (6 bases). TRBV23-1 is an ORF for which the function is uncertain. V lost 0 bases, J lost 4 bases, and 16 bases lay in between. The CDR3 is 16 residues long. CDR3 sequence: CASSQSSGQSGYEQYF. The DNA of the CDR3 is TGCGCCAGCAGTCAATCTAGCGGCCAAAGCGGGTACGAGCAGTACTTC.

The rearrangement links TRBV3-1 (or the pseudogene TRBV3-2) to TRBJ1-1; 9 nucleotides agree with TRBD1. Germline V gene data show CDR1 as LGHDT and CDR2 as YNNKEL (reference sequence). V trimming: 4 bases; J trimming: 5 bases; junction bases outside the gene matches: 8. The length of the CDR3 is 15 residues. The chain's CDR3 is CASSLQGARVTEAFF. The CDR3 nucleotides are TGTGCCAGCAGCCTACAGGGGGCGCGTGTTACTGAAGCTTTCTTT.

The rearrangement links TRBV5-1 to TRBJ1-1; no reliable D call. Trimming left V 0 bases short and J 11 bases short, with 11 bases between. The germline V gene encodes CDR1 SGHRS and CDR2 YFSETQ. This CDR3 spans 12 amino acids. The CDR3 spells CASSLDTVNAFF. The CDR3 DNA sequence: TGCGCCAGCAGCTTGGATACAGTGAATGCTTTCTTT.

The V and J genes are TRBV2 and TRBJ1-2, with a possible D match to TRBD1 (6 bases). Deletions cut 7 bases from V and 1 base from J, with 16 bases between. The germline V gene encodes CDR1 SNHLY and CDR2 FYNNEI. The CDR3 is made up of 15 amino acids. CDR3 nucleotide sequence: TGTGCCAGCACCCCGGACAGAGCCTTTAACTATGGCTACACCTTC. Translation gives CASTPDRAFNYGYTF.

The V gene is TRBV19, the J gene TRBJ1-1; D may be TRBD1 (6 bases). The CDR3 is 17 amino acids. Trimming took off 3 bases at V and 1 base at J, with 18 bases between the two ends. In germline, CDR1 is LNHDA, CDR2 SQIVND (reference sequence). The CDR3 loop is CASSIFGRGLRNTEAFF. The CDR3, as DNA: TGTGCCAGTAGTATCTTTGGTAGGGGGTTACGGAACACTGAAGCTTTCTTT.

The CDR3 DNA follows: TGTGCCAGCAGCCCAATCGGGGAGAGCTCCTACAATGAGCAGTTCTTC. This translates into CASSPIGESSYNEQFF. The chain combines TRBV7-3 with TRBJ2-1; TRBD2 might be the D (5 bases). This CDR3 comprises 16 residues. Germline CDR1 reads SGHTA; CDR2 reads FQGTGA. Trimming removed 5 bases from V and 0 bases from J, with 14 bases in between.

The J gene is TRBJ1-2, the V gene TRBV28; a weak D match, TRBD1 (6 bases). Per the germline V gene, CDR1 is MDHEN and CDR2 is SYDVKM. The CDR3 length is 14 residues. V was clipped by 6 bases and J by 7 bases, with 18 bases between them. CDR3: CASSRVIRGSGYTF. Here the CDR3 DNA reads TGTGCCAGCAGCCGGGTGATTAGGGGGTCTGGCTACACCTTC.

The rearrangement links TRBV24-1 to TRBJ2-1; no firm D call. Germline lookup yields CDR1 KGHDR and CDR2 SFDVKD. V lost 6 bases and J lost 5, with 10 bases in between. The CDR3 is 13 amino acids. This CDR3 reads CATSSEYDNEQFF. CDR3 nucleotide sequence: TGTGCCACCAGTTCCGAGTATGACAATGAGCAGTTCTTC.